The T cell receptor (beta chain) under discussion was sequenced for a study of shared clonotypes between healthy human individuals. As for the study in general: The plates for each donor numbered three CD4 naive, three CD4 memory, two CD8 naive and one CD8 memory.

It was around 180 ng DNA, around 33,000 T cell genomes, that sorted-subset replicate PCRs used. The protocol was immunoSEQ multiplex PCR, while the TCRdb copy is restricted to in-frame clones and leaves out a portion. The repertoire has over 950,000 clones, roughly 77% of them found once; the top ten carry roughly 0.82%. CDR3 length: 14 amino acids. Germline V lookup: CDR1 SGHDN, CDR2 FVKESK. V trimming: 4 bases; J trimming: 4 bases; junction bases outside the gene matches: 7. The source is a man in his late teens or twenties in good health. Some clones in this sample may be carry-over from other donors' samples. V usage is TRBV14 and J usage is TRBJ2-7, with 7 bases identical to TRBD2. Sequences were obtained from memory CD4+ T cells from PBMCs. Subset defined: CD45RA-negative fraction. The CDR3 DNA sequence: TGTGCCAGCAGCCCCGGGAGGAACAGGTACGAGCAGTACTTC. It yields the protein CASSPGRNRYEQYF.